This TCR beta chain emerged from a study of blood T cell repertoires in COVID-19. The CDR3 is 13 amino acids. Germline V gives CDR1 SGHDT, CDR2 YYEEEE. The V end lost 1 base, the J end lost 6 bases, and 11 bases lay between the germline ends. Libraries were prepared by immunoSEQ multiplex PCR; TCRdb keeps only in-frame clonotypes and omits some of them. The sample yields under 200,000 clones, just under 90% seen once. The source of this sequence is a woman aged 70-85 years with COVID-19, enrolled during active disease. Material: peripheral blood. V usage is TRBV5-6 and J usage is TRBJ2-7, with unresolved D. CDR3 sequence reads: CASSLSRVGEQYF. For the CDR3, the DNA is TGTGCCAGCAGCTTGTCCCGGGTCGGCGAGCAGTACTTC.